This TCR beta chain originates from a study of OX40 agonist ivuxolimab in advanced cancers. Study results and caveats: The mean number of expanded clones was higher in CD8+ T cells than in CD4+.

Clones were sequenced by immunoSEQ multiplex PCR, and TCRdb holds only the in-frame ones, with some missing. The table shows 50,000 to 60,000 clones, with roughly nine tenths occurring only once. V lost 0 bases, J lost 3 bases, and 10 bases lay in between. CDR1 SGHNT and CDR2 YYREEE come from the germline V gene (reference sequence). CDR3 length: 14 amino acids. With respect to this clone: Its antigen is unknown.

This receptor was taken from an adult with an advanced solid tumor such as melanoma, head and neck, liver or kidney cancer. This chain links TRBV5-4 with TRBJ2-7; a possible D gene is TRBD1 (5 bases). The sample was CD4+ or CD8+ T cells sorted from blood, taken in a trial of the OX40 agonist ivuxolimab. This CDR3 is CASSLVDSLYEQYF. For the CDR3, the DNA is TGTGCCAGCAGCTTGGTAGACAGTCTCTACGAGCAGTACTTC.